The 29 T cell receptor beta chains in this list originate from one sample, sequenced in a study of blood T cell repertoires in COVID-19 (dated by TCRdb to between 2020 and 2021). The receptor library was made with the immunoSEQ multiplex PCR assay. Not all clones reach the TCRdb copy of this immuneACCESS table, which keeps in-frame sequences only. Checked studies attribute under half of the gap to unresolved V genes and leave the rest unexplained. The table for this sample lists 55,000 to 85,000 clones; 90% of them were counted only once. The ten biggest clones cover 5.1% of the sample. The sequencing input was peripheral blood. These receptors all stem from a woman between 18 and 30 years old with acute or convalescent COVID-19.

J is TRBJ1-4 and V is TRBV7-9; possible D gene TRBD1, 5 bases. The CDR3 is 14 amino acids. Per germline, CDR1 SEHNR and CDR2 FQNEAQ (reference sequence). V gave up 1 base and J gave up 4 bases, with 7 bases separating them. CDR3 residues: CASSLDRINEKLFF. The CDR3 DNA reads TGTGCCAGCAGCTTAGACAGGATTAATGAAAAACTGTTTTTT. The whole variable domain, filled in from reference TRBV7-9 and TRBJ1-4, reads DTGVSQNPRHKITKRGQNVTFRCDPISEHNRLYWYRQTLGQGPEFLTYFQNEAQLEKSRLLSDRFSAERPKGSFSTLEIQRTEQGDSAMYLCASSLDRINEKLFFGSGTQLSVL.

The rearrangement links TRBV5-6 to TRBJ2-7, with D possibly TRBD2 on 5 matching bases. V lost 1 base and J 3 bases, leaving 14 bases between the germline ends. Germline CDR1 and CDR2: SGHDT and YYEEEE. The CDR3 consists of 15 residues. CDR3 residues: CASSLLGFAGYEQYF. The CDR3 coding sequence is TGTGCCAGCAGCTTGCTTGGATTTGCGGGCTACGAGCAGTACTTC.

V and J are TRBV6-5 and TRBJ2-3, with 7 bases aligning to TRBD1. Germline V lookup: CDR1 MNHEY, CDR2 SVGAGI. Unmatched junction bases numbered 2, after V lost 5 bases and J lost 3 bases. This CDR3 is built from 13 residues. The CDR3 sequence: CASSPTGTDTQYF. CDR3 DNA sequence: TGTGCCAGCAGTCCGACAGGGACAGATACGCAGTATTTT.

The DNA for the CDR3 is TGTGCCAGCAGCCAGGGGTCCCAAGAGACCCAGTACTTC. This gives the protein CASSQGSQETQYF. The chain uses TRBV2 and TRBJ2-5; a weak D match, TRBD1 (6 bases). The length of the CDR3 is 13 residues. V was pared by 6 bases and J by 1 base, with 9 bases between. The V gene's germline CDR1 is SNHLY and CDR2 FYNNEI. The entire variable domain, with the rest obtained from reference TRBV2 and TRBJ2-5, is as follows: EPEVTQTPSHQVTQMGQEVILRCVPISNHLYFYWYRQILGQKVEFLVSFYNNEISEKSEIFDDQFSVERPDGSNFTLKIRSTKLEDSAMYFCASSQGSQETQYFGPGTRLLVL.

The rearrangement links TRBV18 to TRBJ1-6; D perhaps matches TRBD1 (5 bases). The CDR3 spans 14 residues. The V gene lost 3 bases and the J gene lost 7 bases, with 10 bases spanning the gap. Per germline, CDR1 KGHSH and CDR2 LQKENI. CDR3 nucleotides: TGTGCCAGCTCACCGGGGGGAGGAAATTCACCCCTCCACTTT. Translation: CASSPGGGNSPLHF.

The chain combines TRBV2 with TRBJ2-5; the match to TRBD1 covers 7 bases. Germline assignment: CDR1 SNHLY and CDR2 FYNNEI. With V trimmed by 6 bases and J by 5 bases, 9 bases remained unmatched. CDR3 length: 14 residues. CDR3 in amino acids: CASRLQGNRETQYF. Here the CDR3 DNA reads TGTGCCAGCAGATTACAGGGGAATAGGGAGACCCAGTACTTC.

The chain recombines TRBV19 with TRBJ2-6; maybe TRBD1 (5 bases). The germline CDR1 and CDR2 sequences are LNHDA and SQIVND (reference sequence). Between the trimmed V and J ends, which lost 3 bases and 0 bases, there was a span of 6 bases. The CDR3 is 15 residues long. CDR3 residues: CASSITGSGANVLTF. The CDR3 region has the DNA TGTGCCAGTAGTATCACAGGCTCTGGGGCCAACGTCCTGACTTTC.

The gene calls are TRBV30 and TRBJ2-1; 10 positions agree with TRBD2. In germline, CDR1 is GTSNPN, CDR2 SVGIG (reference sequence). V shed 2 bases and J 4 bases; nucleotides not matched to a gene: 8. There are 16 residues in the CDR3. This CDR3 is CAWSSVTSGTYNEQFF. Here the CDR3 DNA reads TGTGCCTGGAGTTCGGTTACTAGCGGGACGTACAATGAGCAGTTCTTC.

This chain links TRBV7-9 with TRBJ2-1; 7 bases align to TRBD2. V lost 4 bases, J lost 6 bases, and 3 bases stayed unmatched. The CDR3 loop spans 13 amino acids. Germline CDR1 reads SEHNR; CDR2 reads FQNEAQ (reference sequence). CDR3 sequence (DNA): TGTGCCAGCAGCTCGACTAGCATCAATGAGCAGTTCTTC. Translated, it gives CASSSTSINEQFF.

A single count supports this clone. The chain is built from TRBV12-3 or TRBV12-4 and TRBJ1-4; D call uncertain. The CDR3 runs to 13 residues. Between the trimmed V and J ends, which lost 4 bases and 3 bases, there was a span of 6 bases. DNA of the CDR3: TGTGCCAGCAGTTCCGGTGCTAATGAAAAACTGTTTTTT. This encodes CASSSGANEKLFF.

The chain's CDR3 is CASSVSALAGAGQETQYF. In nucleotides, the CDR3 is TGTGCCAGCAGCGTATCGGCTCTAGCGGGGGCCGGACAAGAGACCCAGTACTTC. V usage is TRBV9 and J usage is TRBJ2-5; 10 bases are shared with TRBD2. V shed 1 base and J 2 bases; nucleotides not matched to a gene: 11. The CDR3 covers 18 residues. Germline CDR1 reads SGDLS; CDR2 reads YYNGEE.

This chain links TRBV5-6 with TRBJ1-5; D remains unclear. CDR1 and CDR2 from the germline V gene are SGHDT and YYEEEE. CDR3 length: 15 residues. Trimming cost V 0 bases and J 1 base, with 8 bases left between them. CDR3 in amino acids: CASSLGRKSNQPQHF. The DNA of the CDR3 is TGTGCCAGCAGCTTGGGCAGGAAGAGCAATCAGCCCCAGCATTTT.

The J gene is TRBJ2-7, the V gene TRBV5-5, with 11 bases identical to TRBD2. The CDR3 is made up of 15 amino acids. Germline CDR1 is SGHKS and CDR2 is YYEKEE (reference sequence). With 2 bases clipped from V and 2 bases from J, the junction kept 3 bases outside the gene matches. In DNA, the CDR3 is TGTGCCAGCAGCTTAACTAGCGGGGGAACCTACGAGCAGTACTTC. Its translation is CASSLTSGGTYEQYF.

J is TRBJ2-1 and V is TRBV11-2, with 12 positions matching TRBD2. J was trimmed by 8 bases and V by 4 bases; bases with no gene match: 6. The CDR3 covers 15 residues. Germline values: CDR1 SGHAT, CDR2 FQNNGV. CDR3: CASSSGLAGLHEQFF. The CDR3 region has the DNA TGTGCCAGCAGCTCCGGACTAGCGGGACTCCATGAGCAGTTCTTC.

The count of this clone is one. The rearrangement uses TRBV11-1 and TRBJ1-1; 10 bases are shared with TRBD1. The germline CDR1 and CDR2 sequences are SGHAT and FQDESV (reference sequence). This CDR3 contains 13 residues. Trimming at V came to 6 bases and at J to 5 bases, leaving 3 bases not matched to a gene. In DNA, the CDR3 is TGTGCCAGCAGGACAGGGGGCCGGACTGAAGCTTTCTTT. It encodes CASRTGGRTEAFF. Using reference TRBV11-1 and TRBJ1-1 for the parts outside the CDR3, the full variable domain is EAEVAQSPRYKITEKSQAVAFWCDPISGHATLYWYRQILGQGPELLVQFQDESVVDDSQLPKDRFSAERLKGVDSTLKIQPAELGDSAMYLCASRTGGRTEAFFGQGTRLTVV.

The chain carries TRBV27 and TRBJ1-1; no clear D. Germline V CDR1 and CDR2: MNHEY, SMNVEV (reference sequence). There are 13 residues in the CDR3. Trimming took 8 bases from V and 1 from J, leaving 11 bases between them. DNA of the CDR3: TGTGCCAGCGGTCAACAGAAGAACACTGAAGCTTTCTTT. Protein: CASGQQKNTEAFF.

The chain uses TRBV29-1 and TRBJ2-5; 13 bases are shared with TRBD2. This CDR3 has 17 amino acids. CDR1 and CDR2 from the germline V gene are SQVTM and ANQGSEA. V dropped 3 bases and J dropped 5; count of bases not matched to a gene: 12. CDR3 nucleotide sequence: TGCAGCGTTGATGGACTAGCGGGAGATCGGGCTATGGAGACCCAGTACTTC. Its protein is CSVDGLAGDRAMETQYF.

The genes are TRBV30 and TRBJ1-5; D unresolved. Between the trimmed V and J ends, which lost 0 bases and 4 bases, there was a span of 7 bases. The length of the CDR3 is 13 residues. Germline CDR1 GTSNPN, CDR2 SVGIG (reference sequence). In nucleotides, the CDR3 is TGTGCCTGGAGTGTATCACATAATCAGCCCCAGCATTTT. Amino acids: CAWSVSHNQPQHF. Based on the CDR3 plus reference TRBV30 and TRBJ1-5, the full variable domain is SQTIHQWPATLVQPVGSPLSLECTVEGTSNPNLYWYRQAAGRGLQLLFYSVGIGQISSEVPQNLSASRPQDRQFILSSKKLLLSDSGFYLCAWSVSHNQPQHFGDGTRLSIL.

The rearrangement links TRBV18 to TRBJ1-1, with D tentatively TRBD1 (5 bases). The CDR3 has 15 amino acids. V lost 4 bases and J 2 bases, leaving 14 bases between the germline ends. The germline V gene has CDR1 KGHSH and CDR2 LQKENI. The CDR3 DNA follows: TGTGCCAGCTCACTATCCAGGGCCCTAAACACTGAAGCTTTCTTT. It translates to CASSLSRALNTEAFF.

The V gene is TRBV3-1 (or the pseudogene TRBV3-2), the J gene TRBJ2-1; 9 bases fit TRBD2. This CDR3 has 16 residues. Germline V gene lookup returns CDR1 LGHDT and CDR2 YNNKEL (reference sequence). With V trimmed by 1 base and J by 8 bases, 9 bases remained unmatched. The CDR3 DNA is TGTGCCAGCAGCCAAGGAGTGCCAGCGGGAGGCCATGAGCAGTTCTTC. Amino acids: CASSQGVPAGGHEQFF.

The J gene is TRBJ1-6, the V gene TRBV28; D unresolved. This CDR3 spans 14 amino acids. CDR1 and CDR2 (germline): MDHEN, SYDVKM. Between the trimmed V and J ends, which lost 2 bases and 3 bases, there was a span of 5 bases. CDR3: CASSLGGYNSPLHF. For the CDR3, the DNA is TGTGCCAGCAGTTTAGGAGGCTATAATTCACCCCTCCACTTT. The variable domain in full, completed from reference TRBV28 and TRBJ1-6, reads DVKVTQSSRYLVKRTGEKVFLECVQDMDHENMFWYRQDPGLGLRLIYFSYDVKMKEKGDIPEGYSVSREKKERFSLILESASTNQTSMYLCASSLGGYNSPLHFGNGTRLTVT.

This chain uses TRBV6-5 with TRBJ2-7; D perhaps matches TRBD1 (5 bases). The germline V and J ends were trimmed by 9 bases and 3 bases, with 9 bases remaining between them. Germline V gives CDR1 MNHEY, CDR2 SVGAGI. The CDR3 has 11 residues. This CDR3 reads CASQGVYEQYF. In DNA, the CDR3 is TGTGCCAGTCAGGGTGTCTACGAGCAGTACTTC.

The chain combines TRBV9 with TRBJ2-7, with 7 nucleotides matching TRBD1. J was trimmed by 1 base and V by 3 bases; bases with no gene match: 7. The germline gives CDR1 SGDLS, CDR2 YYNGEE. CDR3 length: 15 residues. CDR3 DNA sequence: TGTGCCAGCAGCGCCCGGGACAGATCTTCCTACGAGCAGTACTTC. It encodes CASSARDRSSYEQYF.

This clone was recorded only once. The CDR3 reads CASSREMNTEAFF. Written as DNA, the CDR3 is TGTGCCAGTAGTCGGGAGATGAACACTGAAGCTTTCTTT. V is TRBV19 and J is TRBJ1-1, with unresolved D. The germline gives CDR1 LNHDA, CDR2 SQIVND (reference sequence). V dropped 5 bases and J dropped 0 bases, with 7 bases sitting between them. The CDR3 covers 13 residues.

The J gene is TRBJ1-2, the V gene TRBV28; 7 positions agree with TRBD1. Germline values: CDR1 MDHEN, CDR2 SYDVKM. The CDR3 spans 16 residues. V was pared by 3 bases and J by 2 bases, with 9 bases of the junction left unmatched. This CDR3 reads CASSFGLGDRNYGYTF. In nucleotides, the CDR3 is TGTGCCAGCAGTTTTGGATTGGGGGACAGAAACTATGGCTACACCTTC.

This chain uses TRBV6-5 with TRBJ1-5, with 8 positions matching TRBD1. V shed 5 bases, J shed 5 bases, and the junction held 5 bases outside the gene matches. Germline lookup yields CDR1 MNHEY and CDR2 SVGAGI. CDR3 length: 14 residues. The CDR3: CASSPGTGYQPQHF. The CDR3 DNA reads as TGTGCCAGCAGTCCTGGGACAGGTTATCAGCCCCAGCATTTT.

This CDR3 is CASRTGGDMNTEAFF. The CDR3 DNA reads as TGTGCCAGCAGAACAGGGGGCGATATGAACACTGAAGCTTTCTTT. The gene calls are TRBV5-5 and TRBJ1-1, with 9 bases identical to TRBD1. This CDR3 has 15 residues. Germline CDR1 and CDR2: SGHKS and YYEKEE (reference sequence). Germline trimming cut 5 bases from V and 0 bases from J; bases unmatched to any gene: 5.

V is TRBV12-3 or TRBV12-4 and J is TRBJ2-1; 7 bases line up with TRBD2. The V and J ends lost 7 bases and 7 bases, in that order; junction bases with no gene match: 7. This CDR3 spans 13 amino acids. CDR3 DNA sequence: TGTGCCAGCATTGCACACGGGAGGAATGAGCAGTTCTTC. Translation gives CASIAHGRNEQFF.

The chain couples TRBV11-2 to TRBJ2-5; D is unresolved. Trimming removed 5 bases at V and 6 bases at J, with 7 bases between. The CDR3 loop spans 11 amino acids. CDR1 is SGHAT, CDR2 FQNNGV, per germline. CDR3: CASSPGQTQYF. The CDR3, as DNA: TGTGCCAGCAGCCCTGGGCAGACCCAGTACTTC.